This entry lists 8 T cell receptor beta chains sequenced from one sample in a study of metastatic and nonmetastatic thyroid tumors (dated by TCRdb to 2018 to 2021). The library was obtained by PCR. These reads were obtained on an Illumina HiSeq 4000. TCRdb reanalyzed the raw reads on its own, using fastp at Q25 for trimming and MiXCR for clone calling, and kept in-frame beta chains. This sample gives roughly 89,000 clones in total; under 15% of them show up just once. The top ten hold around 9% of the sample. None of the patients had been given any treatment before thyroid surgery. Input material: tumor tissue. These TCRs come from a female donor with papillary thyroid cancer or a benign thyroid nodule (not recorded which). Some clones in this sample may be carry-over from other donors' samples.

This clone was counted ten times or more. This sequence joins TRBV28 and TRBJ2-1; D is undetermined. The germline CDR1 and CDR2 sequences are MDHEN and SYDVKM. Trimming removed 2 bases at V and 9 bases at J, with 2 bases between. This CDR3 spans 10 amino acids. The CDR3 loop reads CASSLVEQFF. DNA for the CDR3: TGTGCCAGCAGTTTAGTTGAGCAGTTCTTC.

This clone has only a few counts. This chain links TRBV28 with TRBJ1-2; 9 bases agree with TRBD1. CDR1 and CDR2 (germline): MDHEN, SYDVKM. V was clipped by 2 bases and J by 11 bases; unmatched bases: 15. This CDR3 is 16 amino acids long. The CDR3 bases are TGTGCCAGCAGTTTAGTGGACAGGGGACCCTTTTTCGCTTACACCTTC. Translating gives CASSLVDRGPFFAYTF.

This clone has a count of ten or more. The V gene is TRBV6-1, the J gene TRBJ2-3; the match to TRBD2 covers 11 bases. The CDR3 consists of 15 residues. V lost 4 bases, J lost 5 bases, and 5 bases stayed unmatched. Per the germline V gene, CDR1 is MNHNS and CDR2 is SASEGT. The CDR3 DNA sequence: TGTGCCAGCAGTGGACTAGCGGGGAGGGTAGATACGCAGTATTTT. Translation: CASSGLAGRVDTQYF.

This chain joins TRBV11-2 and TRBJ2-1, with TRBD2 as a possible D gene (6 bases). Germline V lookup: CDR1 SGHAT, CDR2 FQNNGV. With 5 bases removed from V and 0 bases from J, the gap between germline ends came to 14 bases. The length of the CDR3 is 16 residues. The CDR3 reads CASSPTSYSSYNEQFF. CDR3 nucleotide sequence: TGTGCCAGCAGCCCCACTAGCTATAGCTCCTACAATGAGCAGTTCTTC.

This clone was recorded a few times. With a much larger clone just one base away, this may be a read error. The V and J genes are TRBV11-2 and TRBJ2-3; no firm D call. V shed 4 bases and J shed 4 bases, with 12 bases lying between them. This CDR3 has 14 residues. Germline lookup yields CDR1 SGHAT and CDR2 FQNNGV. For the CDR3, the DNA is TGTGCCAGCAGCTACATGGGTGCAGCAGATACGCAGTATTTT. Translating it yields CASSYMGAADTQYF.

This clone was observed at least ten times. The chain employs TRBV25-1 and TRBJ2-5, with D tentatively TRBD1 (5 bases). Germline V gene lookup returns CDR1 MGHDK and CDR2 SYGVNS. The CDR3 is 17 residues long. V lost 4 bases, J lost 2 bases, and 20 bases lay in between. The CDR3 sequence: CASSADSSLPFQETQYF. CDR3 sequence (DNA): TGTGCCAGCAGTGCCGACAGTTCCCTGCCCTTTCAAGAGACCCAGTACTTC.

Turning to this clone: Being one base from a much bigger clone, this may be a read error. The chain couples TRBV7-8 to TRBJ1-1; tentative D call: TRBD1 (6 bases). The germline V and J ends were trimmed by 1 base and 10 bases, with 19 bases remaining between them. CDR3 length: 15 amino acids. The V gene's germline CDR1 is SGHVS and CDR2 FQNEAQ. The CDR3 reads CASSLEGPRTGLAFF. Written as DNA, the CDR3 is TGTGCCAGCAGCTTAGAGGGGCCCCGTACAGGGCTAGCTTTCTTT.

This clone was counted ten times or more. This chain links TRBV18 with TRBJ1-1, with 7 bases that match TRBD1. This CDR3 region has 14 residues. Germline CDR1 KGHSH, CDR2 LQKENI. V lost 6 bases to trimming and J lost 0 bases; unmatched junction nucleotides: 4. CDR3 loop: CASSQDRLNTEAFF. CDR3 in DNA: TGTGCCAGCTCTCAGGACAGGTTGAACACTGAAGCTTTCTTT.